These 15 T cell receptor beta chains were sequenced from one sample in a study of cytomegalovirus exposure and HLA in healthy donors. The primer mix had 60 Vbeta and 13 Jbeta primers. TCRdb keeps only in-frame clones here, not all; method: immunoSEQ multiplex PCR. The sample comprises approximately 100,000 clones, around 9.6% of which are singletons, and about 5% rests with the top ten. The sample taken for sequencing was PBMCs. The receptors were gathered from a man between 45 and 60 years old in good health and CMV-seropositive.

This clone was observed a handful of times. CDR3 protein: CASSVDSVGGDAYNEQFF. The DNA for the CDR3 is TGTGCCAGCAGCGTAGATTCGGTGGGAGGGGACGCCTACAATGAGCAGTTCTTC. The J gene is TRBJ2-1, the V gene TRBV9; 7 positions match TRBD2. With 0 bases clipped from V and 2 bases from J, the junction kept 11 bases outside the gene matches. Per germline, CDR1 SGDLS and CDR2 YYNGEE. The CDR3 is 18 residues long.

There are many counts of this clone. In DNA, the CDR3 is TGCGCCAGCAGTTCTAGCGGGAGCGGCTACAATGAGCAGTTCTTC. Residues: CASSSSGSGYNEQFF. This chain links TRBV5-1 with TRBJ2-1, with 10 bases aligning to TRBD2. Germline CDR1 and CDR2: SGHRS and YFSETQ. Trimming removed 5 bases from V and 3 bases from J; junction bases left unmatched: 5. The CDR3 has 15 amino acids.

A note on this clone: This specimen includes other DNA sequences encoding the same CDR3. The CDR3 nucleotides are TGTGCCAGCGGGTACATGAACACTGAAGCTTTCTTT. Its translation: CASGYMNTEAFF. The chain is built from TRBV19 and TRBJ1-1; D is unresolved. The CDR3 totals 12 residues. The germline V and J ends were trimmed by 9 bases and 0 bases, with 8 bases remaining between them. Germline V gives CDR1 LNHDA, CDR2 SQIVND (reference sequence).

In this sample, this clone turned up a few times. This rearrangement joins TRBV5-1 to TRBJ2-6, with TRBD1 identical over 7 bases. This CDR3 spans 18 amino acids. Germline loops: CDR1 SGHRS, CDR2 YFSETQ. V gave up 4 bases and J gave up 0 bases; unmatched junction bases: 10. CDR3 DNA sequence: TGCGCCAGCAGCCCTCGACAGGGATCTTACTCTGGGGCCAACGTCCTGACTTTC. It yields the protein CASSPRQGSYSGANVLTF.

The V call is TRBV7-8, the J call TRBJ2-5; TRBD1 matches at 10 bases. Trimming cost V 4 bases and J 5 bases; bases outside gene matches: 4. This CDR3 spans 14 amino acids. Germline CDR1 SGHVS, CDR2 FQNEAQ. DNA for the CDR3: TGTGCCAGCAGCTCGGGACAGGGGTGGGAGACCCAGTACTTC. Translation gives CASSSGQGWETQYF. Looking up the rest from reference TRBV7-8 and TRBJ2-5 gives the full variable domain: GAGVSQSPRYKVAKRGQDVALRCDPISGHVSLFWYQQALGQGPEFLTYFQNEAQLDKSGLPSDRFFAERPEGSVSTLKIQRTQQEDSAVYLCASSSGQGWETQYFGPGTRLLVL.

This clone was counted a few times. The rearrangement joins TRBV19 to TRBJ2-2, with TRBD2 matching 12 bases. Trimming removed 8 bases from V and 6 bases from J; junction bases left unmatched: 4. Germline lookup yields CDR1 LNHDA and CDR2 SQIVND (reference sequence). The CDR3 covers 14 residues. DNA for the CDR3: TGTGCCAGTGTACTAGCGGGAGGCTCCGGGGAGCTGTTTTTT. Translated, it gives CASVLAGGSGELFF.

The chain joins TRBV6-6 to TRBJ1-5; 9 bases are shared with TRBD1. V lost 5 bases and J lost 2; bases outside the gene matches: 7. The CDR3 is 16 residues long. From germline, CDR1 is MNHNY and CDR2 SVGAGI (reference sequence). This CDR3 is CASSKTGQGRNQPQHF. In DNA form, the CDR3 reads TGTGCCAGCAGTAAGACGGGACAGGGACGCAATCAGCCCCAGCATTTT.

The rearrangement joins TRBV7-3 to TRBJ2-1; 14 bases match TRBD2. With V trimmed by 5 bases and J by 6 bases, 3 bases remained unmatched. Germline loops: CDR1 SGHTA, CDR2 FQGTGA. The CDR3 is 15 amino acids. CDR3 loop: CASSQGLAGVNEQFF. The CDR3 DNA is TGTGCCAGCAGCCAGGGACTAGCGGGAGTCAATGAGCAGTTCTTC.

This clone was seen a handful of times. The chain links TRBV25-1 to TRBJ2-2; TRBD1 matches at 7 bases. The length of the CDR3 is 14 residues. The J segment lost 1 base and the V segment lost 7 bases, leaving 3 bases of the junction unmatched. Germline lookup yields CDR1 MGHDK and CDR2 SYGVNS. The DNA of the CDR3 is TGTGCCAGCACCAGACAGGGGAACACCGGGGAGCTGTTTTTT. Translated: CASTRQGNTGELFF.

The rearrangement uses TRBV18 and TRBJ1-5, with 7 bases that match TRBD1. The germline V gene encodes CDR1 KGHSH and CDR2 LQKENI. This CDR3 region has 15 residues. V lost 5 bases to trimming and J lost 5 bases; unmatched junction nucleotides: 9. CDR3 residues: CASSFGTAGDQPQHF. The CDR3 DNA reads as TGTGCCAGCTCATTTGGGACAGCGGGAGATCAGCCCCAGCATTTT.

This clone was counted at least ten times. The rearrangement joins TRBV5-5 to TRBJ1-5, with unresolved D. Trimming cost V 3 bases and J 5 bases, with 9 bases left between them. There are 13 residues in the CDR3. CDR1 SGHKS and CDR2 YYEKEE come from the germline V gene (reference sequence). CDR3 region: CASSSYRDQPQHF. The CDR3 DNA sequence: TGTGCCAGCAGCTCCTACAGAGATCAGCCCCAGCATTTT.

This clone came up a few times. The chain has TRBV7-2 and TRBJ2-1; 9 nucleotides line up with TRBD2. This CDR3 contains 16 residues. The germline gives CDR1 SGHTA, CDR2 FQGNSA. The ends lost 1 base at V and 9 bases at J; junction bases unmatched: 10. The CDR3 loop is CASSLGVSGREGEQFF. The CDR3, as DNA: TGTGCCAGCAGCTTAGGCGTTAGCGGGAGAGAGGGTGAGCAGTTCTTC.

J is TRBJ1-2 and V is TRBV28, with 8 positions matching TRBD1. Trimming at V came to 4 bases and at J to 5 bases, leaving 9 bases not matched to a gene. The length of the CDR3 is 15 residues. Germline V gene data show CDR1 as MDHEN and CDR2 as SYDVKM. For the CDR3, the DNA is TGTGCCAGCAGTTCACGACAGGGGCAAATTTATGGCTACACCTTC. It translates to CASSSRQGQIYGYTF.

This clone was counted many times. The CDR3 region is CASSPGSLGVFEQYF. CDR3 coding DNA: TGCGCCAGCAGCCCGGGTTCTTTAGGGGTGTTCGAGCAGTACTTC. The rearrangement links TRBV5-1 to TRBJ2-7; a possible D gene is TRBD1 (5 bases). This CDR3 has 15 residues. The germline CDR1 and CDR2 sequences are SGHRS and YFSETQ. The V end lost 4 bases, the J end lost 6 bases, and 20 bases lay between the germline ends.

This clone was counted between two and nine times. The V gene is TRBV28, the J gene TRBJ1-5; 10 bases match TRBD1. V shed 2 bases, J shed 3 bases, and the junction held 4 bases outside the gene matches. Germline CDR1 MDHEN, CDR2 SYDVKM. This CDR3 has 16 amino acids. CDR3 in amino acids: CASSLAGTGVNQPQHF. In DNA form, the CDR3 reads TGTGCCAGCAGTTTAGCCGGGACAGGGGTCAATCAGCCCCAGCATTTT.